This T cell receptor (beta chain) was documented in a study of graft-versus-host responses after intestinal transplantation. The overall study: Tacrolimus and steroids were given for 2 to 3 years to all recipients after anti-thymocyte globulin induction. General study results and limits: Some GvH clones were seen earlier in gut or blood, suggesting intestinal origin. Peak levels of circulating GvH clones tracked with early post-transplant HvG declines.

Some clones are missing from TCRdb's copy, which holds only in-frame ones; the method was immunoSEQ multiplex PCR. The sample comprises more than 70,000 clones, around 83% of which are singletons, and approximately 0.84% rests with the top ten. Germline CDR1 is MGHRA and CDR2 is YSYEKL. The V and J ends lost 1 base and 7 bases, in that order; junction bases with no gene match: 13. This CDR3 is 18 amino acids long. To note about this clone: Its cognate antigen is unknown.

The sequences come from unstimulated CD4+ T cells sorted from spleen or lymph node cells, collected before intestinal transplant. The clonotype comes from a human donor who received an intestinal transplant. The rearrangement joins TRBV4-1 to TRBJ1-4; 9 nucleotides align to TRBD1. The DNA of the CDR3 is TGCGCCAGCAGCCAAGTAGTCATACTCCGGGACAGGGTTGAAAAACTGTTTTTT. This codes for CASSQVVILRDRVEKLFF.